What follows is one T cell receptor (beta chain) and its context. This clonotype was found once. Its antigen specificity is not known. No base qualities exist here, and no much larger clone lies one base off it. A lone read is weak support. This sample stems from a study of blood T cells in healthy people across ages (dated by TCRdb to 2013 to 2016). General notes on the study: In model experiments, roughly one uniquely barcoded TCR beta cDNA molecule per two T cells was captured by template switching. To track age-related changes in TCR beta repertoire diversity, the study relied on deep sequencing normalized with unique cDNA molecular identifiers. The donors were split into four age groups: young (average approximately 16 years), middle-aged (nearly 40), aged (over 55) and long-lived (approximately 80). To avoid experimental bias, donors of different ages were distributed randomly across sequencing lanes. The study analyzed two additional independent replicas of 1 million unique cDNA reads from the same blood draw for two donors, one aged 18 to 30 and one aged 80 or older.

Library generation was performed with 5' RACE. This sample was sequenced with an Illumina HiSeq 2500. The second PCR ran for about 6 to 11 cycles and used a J-beta primer mix along with a sample-barcoded 5' primer. Each TCR beta cDNA molecule received a unique molecular identifier from a template-switch 5' adaptor carrying 12 random nucleotides. Each sample yielded at least 2.5 million CDR3-containing paired-end reads. The Mint cDNA synthesis kit, primed by a TRBC-specific oligonucleotide, was used to synthesize first-strand cDNA from all RNA. After uracil-DNA glycosylase treatment, a first 18-cycle PCR used universal primers M1SS and BC2_uni_R on all cDNA. The authors processed their data as follows. For normalization, 1 million high-quality reads were randomly selected from each sample, with every read carrying a distinct molecular identifier. Instead of being binned into consensus sequences, reads that shared molecular identifiers were thrown out. MiTCR, set to a Q25 quality threshold and the strictest error-elimination algorithm, was used for CDR3 identification, clonotype clustering and error correction. A nonparametric unseen species model with Euler transformation was used to estimate a lower bound on total TCR beta diversity. Through fastp at Q25 and MiXCR, TCRdb rebuilt clones from the public reads, retaining in-frame beta chains. Each CDR3 protein gets just one entry, which takes the most common genes and DNA from the rows behind it. The V and J calls and clone size are TCRdb's, not the authors'. Present in this sample are 1.5 million to 2 million distinct CDR3 sequences, about 31% of which were seen just once. Together, the top ten hold around 10% of the sample.

Paper-wide results and their limitations: Estimates of total diversity based on one million sequenced T cells were regarded as lower bounds and as underestimates. Because the CMV infection status of the donors was unknown, age-related changes in expanded clonotypes may potentially have been confounded. The percentage of naive T cells measured by flow cytometry correlated strongly with observed TCR beta diversity. Because profiling used bulk unsorted PBMCs, naive and antigen-experienced compartments could not be compared conclusively. Compared with the aged group, the long-lived group had more naive CD4+ T cells, fewer expanded clones and increased TCR diversity, suggesting age selection. As age increased, observed TCR beta diversity per million T cells dropped in a roughly linear way, and a significant reduction was already evident by age 40.

The donors were about 40 Caucasian individuals from Russia, aged roughly 6 to 90 years, who were systemically healthy. Around 9.9 milliliters of peripheral blood were collected from each donor into EDTA-treated Vacutainer tubes. Ficoll-Paque density-gradient centrifugation was used to isolate PBMCs, with at least 6.5 million per sample. Trizol reagent was used to extract total RNA from the PBMCs, yielding at least 6 micrograms per sample. For every donor, flow cytometry on a PBMC aliquot measured the percentage of naive CD45RAhigh/CD27high T cells. Source material: blood. The sequence derives from a woman aged 25 to 39 in good health.

The nucleotide sequence is TGTGCCAGCTCACCACCGGGAAATAGGGAGACCCAGTACTTC. This encodes CASSPPGNRETQYF. The chain was built from TRBV18 and TRBJ2-5, with no confident D gene call. From a lookup of the germline V gene, CDR1 and CDR2 are KGHSH and LQKENI. Relative to germline, V is 0 bases shorter and J is 5 bases shorter, with 10 bases between their ends. The CDR3 sequence holds 14 residues, the cysteine and phenylalanine included. Left in the record is the CDR3 DNA by itself, 42 bases read in frame from the first base.